The T cell receptor beta chain under discussion was sequenced for a study of blood T cells in healthy people across ages. About the research overall: With template switching, about one barcoded beta molecule was captured per two T cells.

It was with a sample-barcoded 5' primer and a J-beta primer mix that a second PCR of roughly 7 to 12 cycles was run. Using its own MiXCR run on the 5' RACE reads, TCRdb lists one record per CDR3 protein. Of over 300,000 distinct CDR3 sequences listed, approximately 52% are singletons. In regard to this clonotype: Its antigen is as yet unknown. A read error may explain this, as a much larger clone is one base away.

Study outcomes and limitations: Greater diversity and more naive CD4+ cells were seen in long-lived donors than in aged donors.

Germline CDR1 and CDR2: SGHTS and YDEGEE. CDR3 length: 15 amino acids. The sample consisted of blood. The V gene is TRBV5-8, the J gene TRBJ2-3, with a possible D match to TRBD1 (6 bases). This clonotype was obtained from a man in his 60s in good health. DNA of the CDR3: TGTGCCAGCAGCCCTTTTCACGGGACGACAGGTACGCAGTATTTT. Amino acid sequence: CASSPFHGTTGTQYF. Variable domain in full (rest from reference TRBV5-8 and TRBJ2-3): EAGVTQSPTHLIKTRGQQATLRCSPISGHTSVYWYQQALGLGLQFLLWYDEGEERNRGNFPPRFSGRQFPNYSSELNVNALELEDSALYLCASSPFHGTTGTQYFGPGTRLTVL.